The clone carrying this T cell receptor beta chain was found a few times. Its antigen is unknown. This entry is derived from a study of beta chain features in type 1 diabetes. The study's findings and limits: Significant though moderate, a shortening of TCRB CDR3s appeared in all four CD4+ subsets of Type 1 diabetes patients.

Germline V CDR1 and CDR2: KGHSH, LQKENI. CDR3 length: 13 residues. Trimming left V 0 bases short and J 7 bases short, with 10 bases between. The whole isolated RNA underwent reverse transcription, so sequencing captured expressed TCRB transcripts. The repertoire was sequenced with immunoSEQ multiplex PCR; TCRdb's copy has only in-frame clones and lacks some. This table holds about 160,000 clones, around 8.3% found once. The chain joins TRBV18 to TRBJ2-7; D remains unclear. The TCR comes from a woman between 18 and 29 years old with type 1 diabetes. The sequencing sample was made of central memory CD4+ T cells from blood. The CDR3 bases are TGTGCCAGCTCACCACCCGCGAGCCGAGAGCAGTACTTC. Its protein is CASSPPASREQYF.